These 13 T cell receptor beta chains share one sample of origin, sequenced in a study of shared clonotypes between healthy human individuals (dated by TCRdb to 2018 to 2021). Receptors were amplified or captured by the immunoSEQ multiplex PCR assay. The table was pulled from immuneACCESS by TCRdb, which kept in-frame rearrangements only. Such tables lose some clones; where checked, under half of the loss comes from unresolved V genes, and the rest has no known cause. This sample lists about 480,000 clones; about 80% were detected once. Around 12% of the sample belongs to the ten largest clones. Sequences were obtained from PBMCs. Every receptor here comes from a woman aged 35 to 49 in good health. Some clones in this sample may be carry-over from other donors' samples.

The chain has TRBV15 and TRBJ2-3; D is perhaps TRBD1 or TRBD2 (7 bases each). Per the germline V gene, CDR1 is LNHNV and CDR2 is YYDKDF (reference sequence). CDR3 length: 12 amino acids. Between the trimmed V and J ends, which lost 8 bases and 8 bases, there was a span of 14 bases. CDR3 region: CATEGAGVTQYF. The CDR3 DNA sequence: TGTGCCACCGAGGGGGCGGGAGTTACGCAGTATTTT.

The gene calls are TRBV5-1 and TRBJ2-3; a weak D match, TRBD2 (6 bases). This CDR3 region has 16 residues. Trimming left V 4 bases short and J 4 bases short, with 19 bases between. From germline, CDR1 is SGHRS and CDR2 YFSETQ. Here the CDR3 reads CASSRSGEARPDTQYF. The CDR3 nucleotides read TGCGCCAGCAGCAGGTCGGGGGAGGCCCGCCCAGATACGCAGTATTTT.

This sequence joins TRBV6-5 and TRBJ2-7; 9 nucleotides align to TRBD1. This CDR3 contains 14 residues. CDR1 and CDR2 (germline): MNHEY, SVGAGI. V was pared by 2 bases and J by 5 bases, with 4 bases of the junction left unmatched. CDR3 region: CASSYGTGLDEQYF. As DNA, the CDR3 is TGTGCCAGCAGTTACGGGACAGGGTTGGACGAGCAGTACTTC.

The rearrangement joins TRBV5-4 to TRBJ2-3; no clear D gene. The CDR3 has 15 amino acids. Trimming cost V 1 base and J 0 bases, with 9 bases left between them. Germline V gene sequence: CDR1 SGHNT, CDR2 YYREEE (reference sequence). DNA for the CDR3: TGTGCCAGCAGCTTGAGGTACTCGAGCACAGATACGCAGTATTTT. Protein: CASSLRYSSTDTQYF.

The V and J genes are TRBV6-5 and TRBJ1-1; 8 bases match TRBD1. V was clipped by 7 bases and J by 0 bases; unmatched bases: 4. Per the germline V gene, CDR1 is MNHEY and CDR2 is SVGAGI. The CDR3 spans 14 residues. The CDR3 coding sequence is TGTGCCAGCACCACAGGGGGGATGAACACTGAAGCTTTCTTT. It encodes CASTTGGMNTEAFF.

The chain has TRBV4-1 and TRBJ2-1; TRBD2 agrees at 7 bases. J was trimmed by 2 bases and V by 3 bases; bases with no gene match: 10. Germline assignment: CDR1 MGHRA and CDR2 YSYEKL. The CDR3 covers 17 residues. CDR3 DNA sequence: TGCGCCAGCAGCCACACCGTAAGCGGGACTCCCTACAATGAGCAGTTCTTC. Residues: CASSHTVSGTPYNEQFF.

The CDR3 nucleotides read TGTGCCAGCAGCGCGTCGGGGACCGGGGAGCTGTTTTTT. It yields the protein CASSASGTGELFF. V gene TRBV9 combines with J gene TRBJ2-2; weak D call: TRBD2 (5 bases). The V end was cut by 3 bases, the J end by 5 bases, with 8 bases between. This CDR3 spans 13 amino acids. CDR1 SGDLS and CDR2 YYNGEE come from the germline V gene. Together with reference TRBV9 and TRBJ2-2, the CDR3 gives the full variable domain: DSGVTQTPKHLITATGQRVTLRCSPRSGDLSVYWYQQSLDQGLQFLIQYYNGEERAKGNILERFSAQQFPDLHSELNLSSLELGDSALYFCASSASGTGELFFGEGSRLTVL.

About this clone: Other DNA sequences in this specimen translate into the identical CDR3. The chain recombines TRBV11-2 with TRBJ1-2; D is ambiguous. This CDR3 contains 14 residues. Trimming took off 7 bases at V and 5 bases at J, with 17 bases between the two ends. Germline V gene data show CDR1 as SGHAT and CDR2 as FQNNGV. The CDR3 loop is CASNPGGTLYGYTF. As DNA, the CDR3 is TGTGCCAGCAACCCAGGCGGTACTCTATATGGCTACACCTTC.

V and J are TRBV27 and TRBJ1-6, with 12 bases identical to TRBD1. The length of the CDR3 is 15 residues. J gave up 10 bases and V 4 bases, and 5 bases lay outside the gene matches. Germline CDR1 is MNHEY and CDR2 is SMNVEV (reference sequence). The CDR3: CASSSGTGGRSPLHF. CDR3 DNA sequence: TGTGCCAGCAGTTCGGGGACAGGGGGCAGGTCACCCCTCCACTTT.

This clone was detected once. At one boundary the junction diverges from the germline segment, which might be a read error. The chain combines TRBV30 with TRBJ2-2; TRBD2 might be the D (6 bases). The CDR3 extends over 14 amino acids. Germline CDR1 and CDR2: GTSNPN and SVGIG (reference sequence). This chain's CDR3 is CAWSRDFNTGKLFF. The DNA of the CDR3 is TGTGCCTGGAGCCGGGACTTCAACACCGGGAAGCTGTTTTTT.

This chain connects TRBV30 to TRBJ1-5; D not resolved. With 2 bases removed from V and 2 bases from J, the gap between germline ends came to 7 bases. The CDR3 runs to 13 residues. Germline V gene sequence: CDR1 GTSNPN, CDR2 SVGIG (reference sequence). CDR3 loop: CAWSMGGNQPQHF. The CDR3 DNA reads TGTGCCTGGAGTATGGGAGGCAATCAGCCCCAGCATTTT.

The chain couples TRBV27 to TRBJ2-7, with 12 bases matching TRBD2. Unmatched junction bases numbered 20, after V lost 7 bases and J lost 4 bases. From germline, CDR1 is MNHEY and CDR2 SMNVEV (reference sequence). CDR3 length equals 19 residues. CDR3 sequence reads: CASNPRSSGRAANFYEQYF. The CDR3 nucleotides read TGTGCCAGCAACCCTCGGTCTAGCGGGAGGGCCGCAAACTTTTACGAGCAGTACTTC.

V gene TRBV15 combines with J gene TRBJ2-6; D remains unclear. This CDR3 comprises 16 residues. CDR1 is LNHNV, CDR2 YYDKDF, per germline (reference sequence). V was pared by 0 bases and J by 0 bases, with 6 bases between. The CDR3 loop reads CATSRDRGSGANVLTF. CDR3 bases: TGTGCCACCAGCAGAGATCGCGGCTCTGGGGCCAACGTCCTGACTTTC. The variable domain in full, completed from reference TRBV15 and TRBJ2-6, reads DAMVIQNPRYQVTQFGKPVTLSCSQTLNHNVMYWYQQKSSQAPKLLFHYYDKDFNNEADTPDNFQSRRPNTSFCFLDIRSPGLGDTAMYLCATSRDRGSGANVLTFGAGSRLTVL.